One sample yielded the 18 T cell receptor beta chains listed below, sequenced in a study of T cells in narcolepsy. Profiling relied on immunoSEQ multiplex PCR, and the TCRdb table lists in-frame clones only, not all of them. Seen here are thousands of clones, around 68% observed once, and the top ten hold 45% to 65%. Sequencing was carried out using CD45RA- memory CD8+ T cells from PBMCs. Every receptor here comes from a human donor with narcolepsy.

The chain couples TRBV7-9 to TRBJ2-2; tentatively, D is TRBD1 (5 bases). Trimming removed 10 bases at V and 1 base at J, with 19 bases between. The CDR3 length is 16 residues. In germline, CDR1 is SEHNR, CDR2 FQNEAQ (reference sequence). The CDR3 DNA is TGTGCCATCCTGGGGCCCCAGAACGGGAACACCGGGGAGCTGTTTTTT. Protein sequence: CAILGPQNGNTGELFF.

The chain employs TRBV12-5 and TRBJ2-7; D remains unclear. The germline CDR1 and CDR2 sequences are LGHNT and FRNRAP. The CDR3 has 15 residues. V was cut by 2 bases and J by 5 bases, with 16 bases left in between. The chain's CDR3 is CASGLRPPMVDEQYF. The CDR3 DNA sequence: TGTGCTAGTGGTTTGCGGCCCCCCATGGTGGACGAGCAGTACTTC.

CDR3 nucleotides: TGTGCCAGCAGCTTACAGGGGGGGCGGAGCACCGGGGAGCTGTTTTTT. It specifies CASSLQGGRSTGELFF. The chain carries TRBV7-9 and TRBJ2-2, with D possibly being TRBD1 or TRBD2 (7 bases each). The CDR3 spans 16 residues. V was cut by 2 bases and J by 4 bases, with 14 bases left in between. Germline-derived CDR1 and CDR2 are SEHNR and FQNEAQ (reference sequence).

This clone was observed a handful of times. The chain is built from TRBV30 and TRBJ2-7; 8 nucleotides align to TRBD2. CDR3 length equals 14 residues. Germline lookup yields CDR1 GTSNPN and CDR2 SVGIG (reference sequence). The V segment lost 0 bases and the J segment 7 bases; nucleotides outside the gene matches: 8. CDR3 in amino acids: CAWSVSGGEEEQYF. CDR3 DNA: TGTGCCTGGAGTGTATCGGGGGGGGAGGAGGAGCAGTACTTC.

V usage is TRBV9 and J usage is TRBJ1-6, with 10 bases aligning to TRBD1. Germline lookup yields CDR1 SGDLS and CDR2 YYNGEE. CDR3 length: 14 amino acids. The ends lost 3 bases at V and 9 bases at J; junction bases unmatched: 3. The CDR3 DNA sequence: TGTGCCAGCAGCGAGGGACAGGGGTTTTCACCCCTCCACTTT. Residues: CASSEGQGFSPLHF.

This clone was counted a few times. The chain carries TRBV4-3 and TRBJ1-2; D remains ambiguous. Germline values: CDR1 LGHNA, CDR2 YSLEER. V lost 4 bases, J lost 2 bases, and 8 bases lay in between. The CDR3 is 13 residues long. The chain's CDR3 is CASSPTPNYGYTF. The CDR3 bases are TGCGCCAGCAGCCCGACACCGAACTATGGCTACACCTTC.

The chain links TRBV27 to TRBJ1-4; 8 bases align to TRBD1. Germline V gene data show CDR1 as MNHEY and CDR2 as SMNVEV (reference sequence). With 1 base clipped from V and 7 bases from J, the junction kept 5 bases outside the gene matches. This CDR3 is 15 amino acids long. The CDR3 DNA reads as TGTGCCAGCAGTTTATTCAGGGGGCAGAGTGAAAAACTGTTTTTT. It codes for CASSLFRGQSEKLFF.

The CDR3 region has the DNA TGTGCCAGCAGCTTCACCCTCCCTAGCGGAGGGGCCCGTGACTACAATGAGCAGTTCTTC. Protein sequence: CASSFTLPSGGARDYNEQFF. V usage is TRBV7-6 and J usage is TRBJ2-1; the match to TRBD2 covers 7 bases. After removal of 3 bases from V and 3 bases from J, the junction contained 20 bases not matched to a gene. The germline gives CDR1 SGHVS, CDR2 FNYEAQ. The CDR3 is made up of 20 amino acids. Full variable domain (remainder filled in from reference TRBV7-6 and TRBJ2-1): GAGVSQSPRYKVTKRGQDVALRCDPISGHVSLYWYRQALGQGPEFLTYFNYEAQQDKSGLPNDRFSAERPEGSISTLTIQRTEQRDSAMYRCASSFTLPSGGARDYNEQFFGPGTRLTVL.

This clone was observed a few times. This sequence joins TRBV27 and TRBJ2-2; D call uncertain. Trimming stripped 5 bases from V and 4 bases from J, with 11 bases between. CDR1 and CDR2 (germline): MNHEY, SMNVEV (reference sequence). The CDR3 length is 14 residues. The CDR3 here is CASSLGASTGELFF. Here the CDR3 DNA reads TGTGCCAGCAGTCTCGGAGCGAGCACCGGGGAGCTGTTTTTT.

In its sample, this clone is medium-sized. The chain is built from TRBV10-2 and TRBJ1-3, with D perhaps TRBD1 (5 bases). The CDR3 has 14 amino acids. The V end lost 6 bases, the J end lost 1 base, and 10 bases lay between the germline ends. Germline V gene data show CDR1 as WSHSY and CDR2 as SAAADI. This CDR3 is CASRQAGSGNTIYF. CDR3 nucleotides: TGCGCCAGCAGGCAAGCAGGGTCTGGAAACACCATATATTTT.

The chain links TRBV7-9 to TRBJ1-2; 11 positions agree with TRBD1. The CDR3 is 14 residues long. Trimming took 5 bases from V and 4 from J; bases not matched to a gene: 3. Germline V gives CDR1 SEHNR, CDR2 FQNEAQ (reference sequence). The CDR3 DNA follows: TGTGCCAGCAGCCCGGACAGGGGGCCCTATGGCTACACCTTC. It specifies CASSPDRGPYGYTF.

Comment on this clone: A far larger clone is a single base away, which makes a read error likely. The chain carries TRBV1 and TRBJ1-2; TRBD1 was called by the table and not checked on the DNA. TRBV1 is tagged as a pseudogene. The CDR3 consists of 15 residues. The CDR3 bases are TGCACCAGCAGCCAAGAGCAGGGTTCCGTCCTTGGCTACACCTTC. This translates into CTSSQEQGSVLGYTF.

Relative to its sample, this clone is large (0.1 to 1%). The V and J genes are TRBV5-5 and TRBJ2-7; the D is unclear. V lost 1 base to trimming and J lost 0 bases, with 8 bases between them. Germline loops: CDR1 SGHKS, CDR2 YYEKEE (reference sequence). The CDR3 contains 14 residues. The CDR3 DNA reads TGTGCCAGCAGCTTGTACAGCAACTCCTACGAGCAGTACTTC. Its translation: CASSLYSNSYEQYF.

This rearrangement joins TRBV5-4 to TRBJ1-1; D may be TRBD1 (6 bases). CDR3 length: 13 residues. The germline V and J ends were trimmed by 2 bases and 8 bases, with 13 bases remaining between them. The germline V gene has CDR1 SGHNT and CDR2 YYREEE (reference sequence). CDR3 region: CASSLGGADEAFF. The CDR3 DNA reads as TGTGCCAGCAGCTTAGGGGGGGCCGACGAAGCTTTCTTT.

This clone was seen more than once but under ten times. The chain employs TRBV4-2 and TRBJ2-7; no clear D gene. Trimming took 0 bases from V and 2 from J, leaving 14 bases between them. The CDR3 runs to 16 residues. In germline, CDR1 is LGHNA, CDR2 YNFKEQ. The CDR3 bases are TGTGCCAGCAGCCAAGACGAATCAGGAGCCACCTACGAGCAGTACTTC. Translated, it gives CASSQDESGATYEQYF.

In DNA, the CDR3 is TGTGCCAGCCAAGCCGGAGGTACCGGGGAGCTGTTTTTT. This codes for CASQAGGTGELFF. The genes are TRBV7-3 and TRBJ2-2; TRBD2 might be the D (5 bases). The CDR3 covers 13 residues. Trimming shortened V by 8 bases and J by 5 bases, and 12 bases separated the two germline ends. CDR1 and CDR2 from the germline V gene are SGHTA and FQGTGA.

The chain uses TRBV9 and TRBJ2-1, with 7 bases lining up with TRBD2. The trim removed 0 bases at V and 8 bases at J, leaving 5 bases unmatched. Germline V lookup: CDR1 SGDLS, CDR2 YYNGEE. This CDR3 comprises 14 residues. CDR3 DNA sequence: TGTGCCAGCAGCGTAGGGGGAGGGAGCGATGAGCAGTTCTTC. Its protein product is CASSVGGGSDEQFF.

Details on this clone: Other DNA sequences in this sample translate to the same CDR3. This CDR3 is CASSFLGLAGDQETQYF. CDR3 coding DNA: TGTGCCAGTAGTTTCCTTGGACTAGCGGGGGATCAAGAGACCCAGTACTTC. V gene TRBV19 combines with J gene TRBJ2-5, with TRBD2 matching over 13 bases. V was clipped by 5 bases and J by 2 bases; unmatched bases: 8. This CDR3 contains 17 residues. CDR1 and CDR2 (germline): LNHDA, SQIVND (reference sequence).